Below, 20 T cell receptor beta chains from the same sample are listed, as sequenced in a study of blood T cell repertoires in COVID-19 (dated by TCRdb to the early 2020s). The library was made by the immunoSEQ multiplex PCR assay. The clones in this table, taken by TCRdb from immuneACCESS, are in-frame only. Not every clone is retained; where verified, under half of the shortfall comes from an unresolved V gene, and the cause of the rest is unknown. The sample yields about 210,000 clones; around 83% were counted once. The top ten constitute under 4% of the sample. The specimen was PBMCs or T cells enriched from blood (not recorded which). These TCRs come from a woman between 25 and 40 years old who had been exposed to COVID-19.

The chain links TRBV18 to TRBJ1-5; tentatively, D is TRBD1 (5 bases). Trimming removed 3 bases at V and 5 bases at J, with 32 bases between. The CDR3 is 21 amino acids. Germline values: CDR1 KGHSH, CDR2 LQKENI. As DNA, the CDR3 is TGTGCCAGCTCACCTTCAGCTCACCACCGGGGGTGGGGAGGTGAGGATCAGCCCCAGCATTTT. It codes for CASSPSAHHRGWGGEDQPQHF.

The DNA of the CDR3 is TGCGCCAGCAGCTTGGACAGCACCGGGGAGCTGTTTTTT. Translating gives CASSLDSTGELFF. The rearrangement uses TRBV5-1 and TRBJ2-2; D is unclear. The CDR3 contains 13 residues. Germline CDR1 is SGHRS and CDR2 is YFSETQ. V was cut by 0 bases and J by 4 bases, with 4 bases left in between.

This clone has a single count. The chain combines TRBV6-2 or TRBV6-3 with TRBJ2-2, with 13 nucleotides matching TRBD2. V shed 6 bases and J 2 bases; nucleotides not matched to a gene: 6. Per the germline V gene, CDR1 is MNHEY and CDR2 is SVGEGT. The CDR3 loop spans 17 amino acids. CDR3 residues: CASSPGLAGLNTGELFF. The CDR3, as DNA: TGTGCCAGCAGCCCGGGACTAGCGGGGTTAAACACCGGGGAGCTGTTTTTT.

The table lists this clone with a count of one. The V and J genes are TRBV7-8 and TRBJ2-7; possible D gene TRBD1, 6 bases. Germline CDR1 SGHVS, CDR2 FQNEAQ. V was trimmed by 5 bases and J by 6 bases, leaving 17 bases between them. This CDR3 is built from 14 residues. The CDR3 DNA reads TGTGCCAGCAGCGCCCGGGACAAGATCCGCGAGCAGTACTTC. It codes for CASSARDKIREQYF.

J is TRBJ1-1 and V is TRBV18; D remains ambiguous. V dropped 0 bases and J dropped 1 base, with 3 bases sitting between them. Germline loops: CDR1 KGHSH, CDR2 LQKENI. There are 13 residues in the CDR3. The chain's CDR3 is CASSPPQNTEAFF. Written as DNA, the CDR3 is TGTGCCAGCTCACCACCCCAGAACACTGAAGCTTTCTTT.

CDR3 coding DNA: TGCGCCAGCAGCTTACAGGGTAATGGCAATCAGCCCCAGCATTTT. Protein product: CASSLQGNGNQPQHF. The V gene is TRBV5-1, the J gene TRBJ1-5; D might be TRBD1 (6 bases). The germline V and J ends were trimmed by 2 bases and 2 bases, with 11 bases remaining between them. The CDR3 runs to 15 residues. Germline V gene sequence: CDR1 SGHRS, CDR2 YFSETQ.

This chain joins TRBV7-9 and TRBJ1-1; a weak D match, TRBD1 (5 bases). The CDR3 totals 20 residues. Germline assignment: CDR1 SEHNR and CDR2 FQNEAQ (reference sequence). V lost 5 bases, J lost 0 bases, and 28 bases lay in between. Written as DNA, the CDR3 is TGTGCCAGCAGCAGACCTATTGGGGGGAGCTTGCGTCCTATGAACACTGAAGCTTTCTTT. Residues: CASSRPIGGSLRPMNTEAFF. Full variable domain (missing parts from reference TRBV7-9 and TRBJ1-1): DTGVSQNPRHKITKRGQNVTFRCDPISEHNRLYWYRQTLGQGPEFLTYFQNEAQLEKSRLLSDRFSAERPKGSFSTLEIQRTEQGDSAMYLCASSRPIGGSLRPMNTEAFFGQGTRLTVV.

The V call is TRBV11-2, the J call TRBJ2-5; 7 nucleotides line up with TRBD1. Germline values: CDR1 SGHAT, CDR2 FQNNGV. Losses at the gene ends were 2 bases for V and 5 bases for J; bases not matched to a gene: 8. This CDR3 region has 15 residues. The CDR3 DNA follows: TGTGCCAGCAGCTTAAGAGACAGGGCTATTGAGACCCAGTACTTC. Amino acids: CASSLRDRAIETQYF.

The V and J genes are TRBV2 and TRBJ2-2; 8 bases align to TRBD1. Per the germline V gene, CDR1 is SNHLY and CDR2 is FYNNEI. This CDR3 has 15 residues. Unmatched junction bases numbered 7, after V lost 7 bases and J lost 3 bases. CDR3 sequence: CASKKDRDYTGELFF. The CDR3 DNA reads TGTGCCAGCAAAAAGGACAGGGACTACACCGGGGAGCTGTTTTTT.

The chain joins TRBV7-2 to TRBJ1-3, with a weak D call TRBD1 (5 bases). Germline lookup yields CDR1 SGHTA and CDR2 FQGNSA. This CDR3 has 15 amino acids. Deletions cut 1 base from V and 2 bases from J, with 9 bases between. The CDR3 DNA reads as TGTGCCAGCAGCTTAGTCCAGGGCCCTGGAAACACCATATATTTT. It translates to CASSLVQGPGNTIYF.

The chain has TRBV7-9 and TRBJ1-5; possibly TRBD1 for D (5 bases). This CDR3 spans 15 amino acids. The V gene lost 5 bases and the J gene lost 5 bases, with 16 bases spanning the gap. Per the germline V gene, CDR1 is SEHNR and CDR2 is FQNEAQ (reference sequence). Here the CDR3 reads CASSPGRVSDQPQHF. CDR3 sequence (DNA): TGTGCCAGCAGCCCGGGCAGGGTGAGTGATCAGCCCCAGCATTTT.

The chain couples TRBV9 to TRBJ1-1; D is possibly TRBD1 (6 bases). Germline V gives CDR1 SGDLS, CDR2 YYNGEE. V lost 0 bases, J lost 0 bases, and 15 bases lay in between. CDR3 length: 17 residues. CDR3 bases: TGTGCCAGCAGCGTAGACCGGGACAAGGGGATGAACACTGAAGCTTTCTTT. Protein: CASSVDRDKGMNTEAFF.

This chain uses TRBV7-3 with TRBJ2-7; tentatively, D is TRBD2 (6 bases). The CDR3 sequence is 15 residues long. CDR1 SGHTA and CDR2 FQGTGA come from the germline V gene. Trimming took 5 bases from V and 4 from J, leaving 18 bases between them. This CDR3 is CASSPQRVAKYEQYF. For the CDR3, the DNA is TGTGCCAGCAGCCCCCAGCGGGTGGCTAAATACGAGCAGTACTTC.

V is TRBV7-9 and J is TRBJ1-3, with unresolved D. The germline V and J ends were trimmed by 3 bases and 0 bases, with 9 bases remaining between them. Germline-derived CDR1 and CDR2 are SEHNR and FQNEAQ (reference sequence). The CDR3 length is 15 residues. The CDR3 loop reads CASSFGVNSGNTIYF. CDR3 nucleotide sequence: TGTGCCAGCAGCTTCGGGGTAAACTCTGGAAACACCATATATTTT. Complete variable domain (other parts from reference TRBV7-9 and TRBJ1-3): DTGVSQNPRHKITKRGQNVTFRCDPISEHNRLYWYRQTLGQGPEFLTYFQNEAQLEKSRLLSDRFSAERPKGSFSTLEIQRTEQGDSAMYLCASSFGVNSGNTIYFGEGSWLTVV.

The V and J genes are TRBV5-1 and TRBJ2-7; possible D gene TRBD1, 6 bases. Deletions cut 3 bases from V and 3 bases from J, with 19 bases between. The CDR3 has 16 amino acids. The germline gives CDR1 SGHRS, CDR2 YFSETQ. The CDR3 bases are TGCGCCAGCAGCTCCCGCGGAGGACAGCTATACTACGAGCAGTACTTC. This translates into CASSSRGGQLYYEQYF.

The V call is TRBV5-1, the J call TRBJ2-7; D possibly corresponds to TRBD1 (6 bases). The CDR3 extends over 12 amino acids. The germline V and J ends were trimmed by 8 bases and 3 bases, with 12 bases remaining between them. Per germline, CDR1 SGHRS and CDR2 YFSETQ. CDR3: CASKDRGYEQYF. CDR3 DNA sequence: TGCGCCAGTAAGGACAGAGGCTACGAGCAGTACTTC.

The chain recombines TRBV6-5 with TRBJ1-5; perhaps TRBD1 as D (6 bases). V was clipped by 6 bases and J by 4 bases, with 10 bases between them. The CDR3 is 13 residues long. Germline loops: CDR1 MNHEY, CDR2 SVGAGI. The CDR3 reads CASSPDRNQPQHF. In DNA, the CDR3 is TGTGCCAGCAGCCCCGACAGGAATCAGCCCCAGCATTTT.

The rearrangement joins TRBV4-3 to TRBJ2-2; 13 nucleotides line up with TRBD2. CDR3 length: 19 amino acids. V shed 2 bases and J 5 bases; nucleotides not matched to a gene: 11. Germline loops: CDR1 LGHNA, CDR2 YSLEER. The CDR3 loop is CASSQWPGTSGEETGELFF. The CDR3 DNA is TGCGCCAGCAGCCAATGGCCCGGGACTAGCGGGGAAGAAACCGGGGAGCTGTTTTTT.

This chain connects TRBV2 to TRBJ1-5, with a tentative D call TRBD1 (6 bases). V was clipped by 6 bases and J by 7 bases, with 16 bases between them. This CDR3 comprises 14 residues. The germline gives CDR1 SNHLY, CDR2 FYNNEI. The CDR3 sequence is CASSPGQQNQPQHF. The CDR3 DNA is TGTGCCAGCAGCCCGGGACAACAGAACCAGCCCCAGCATTTT.

This clone was seen more than once but under ten times. The J gene is TRBJ2-4, the V gene TRBV6-2 or TRBV6-3, with D tentatively TRBD1 (6 bases). V was shortened by 2 bases and J by 8 bases, with 16 bases between the two germline ends. CDR1 is MNHEY and CDR2 is SVGEGT in the germline V gene. The CDR3 loop spans 15 amino acids. CDR3 amino acids: CASSYPTAGDDIQYF. DNA for the CDR3: TGTGCCAGCAGTTACCCTACGGCAGGGGATGACATTCAGTACTTC.